These 27 T cell receptor beta chains share one sample of origin, sequenced in a study of cytomegalovirus exposure and HLA in healthy donors. Primers included in the PCR were 60 Vbeta and 13 Jbeta primers. Libraries were prepared by immunoSEQ multiplex PCR; TCRdb keeps only in-frame clonotypes and omits some of them. Of 100,000 or so clones listed, roughly four fifths are singletons. The sequencing sample was made of PBMCs. The receptors derive from a male donor in good health and CMV-seropositive.

The chain couples TRBV10-3 to TRBJ2-6; 7 nucleotides agree with TRBD2. The CDR3 sequence is 18 residues long. V lost 6 bases and J lost 0; bases outside the gene matches: 11. The V gene's germline CDR1 is ENHRY and CDR2 SYGVKD. This chain's CDR3 is CAISPLTSVGSGANVLTF. The CDR3 DNA follows: TGTGCCATCAGCCCCCTTACTAGCGTAGGCTCTGGGGCCAACGTCCTGACTTTC.

The chain couples TRBV12-2 to TRBJ2-3; the table's TRBD2 call for D was not verified on the DNA. TRBV12-2 is tagged as a pseudogene. CDR3 size: 19 residues. CDR3 residues: CASRLANLFLAESTDTQYF. CDR3 nucleotides: TGTGCAAGTCGCTTAGCCAACTTATTCCTAGCGGAAAGCACAGATACGCAGTATTTT.

This clone was seen only a few times. This chain uses TRBV7-9 with TRBJ1-1, with TRBD1 matching 10 bases. The germline CDR1 and CDR2 sequences are SEHNR and FQNEAQ (reference sequence). Losses at the gene ends were 5 bases for V and 4 bases for J; bases not matched to a gene: 10. The CDR3 covers 16 residues. The CDR3 loop reads CASSPATGGAGTEAFF. The CDR3 DNA reads as TGTGCCAGCAGCCCAGCGACAGGGGGCGCGGGCACTGAAGCTTTCTTT.

In nucleotides, the CDR3 is TGTGCCAGCAGCCAAGAACCAGGGGGCGCGGTTGGATTGGACTATGGCTACACCTTC. Amino acids: CASSQEPGGAVGLDYGYTF. The rearrangement links TRBV4-2 to TRBJ1-2; 8 nucleotides align to TRBD1. With 0 bases clipped from V and 3 bases from J, the junction kept 15 bases outside the gene matches. The CDR3 runs to 19 residues. From germline, CDR1 is LGHNA and CDR2 YNFKEQ.

The rearrangement uses TRBV29-1 and TRBJ1-2; 7 bases are a match to TRBD1. The V and J ends lost 5 bases and 5 bases, in that order; junction bases with no gene match: 8. The CDR3 is 13 amino acids. Germline values: CDR1 SQVTM, CDR2 ANQGSEA. The CDR3 DNA follows: TGCAGCGTTCGAGACAGGGCCAAATATGGCTACACCTTC. This codes for CSVRDRAKYGYTF.

The chain carries TRBV5-5 and TRBJ1-2; TRBD1 agrees at 9 bases. Germline V gives CDR1 SGHKS, CDR2 YYEKEE (reference sequence). The CDR3 runs 12 residues. V trimming: 4 bases; J trimming: 12 bases; junction bases outside the gene matches: 7. The chain's CDR3 is CASSPSDRGHTF. The CDR3 bases are TGTGCCAGCAGCCCATCGGACAGGGGCCACACCTTC.

This clone was picked up a small number of times. The chain carries TRBV4-3 and TRBJ2-5; tentative D call: TRBD2 (6 bases). The J call may be mistaken, given a closer DNA end match to TRBJ2-7. The CDR3 totals 16 residues. Per the germline V gene, CDR1 is LGHNA and CDR2 is YSLEER. CDR3: CASSQDWRGGIDEQYF. The DNA of the CDR3 is TGCGCCAGCAGCCAAGATTGGAGGGGCGGGATCGACGAGCAGTACTTC.

The CDR3 protein is CASSIRGRTEAFF. As DNA, the CDR3 is TGTGCCAGTAGTATTAGGGGTCGGACTGAAGCTTTCTTT. This chain connects TRBV19 to TRBJ1-1; D possibly corresponds to TRBD1 (5 bases). Trimming cost V 3 bases and J 5 bases, with 10 bases left between them. This CDR3 spans 13 amino acids. CDR1 is LNHDA and CDR2 is SQIVND in the germline V gene (reference sequence).

The V gene is TRBV19, the J gene TRBJ2-1, with a weak D call TRBD2 (5 bases). Between the trimmed V and J ends, which lost 3 bases and 6 bases, there was a span of 12 bases. The germline CDR1 and CDR2 sequences are LNHDA and SQIVND (reference sequence). The CDR3 spans 14 residues. The CDR3 sequence: CASSISGWGNEQFF. The CDR3, as DNA: TGTGCCAGTAGTATCTCGGGGTGGGGCAATGAGCAGTTCTTC.

V usage is TRBV6-1 and J usage is TRBJ1-6, with 8 bases fitting TRBD1. The CDR3 is 15 residues long. With 9 bases clipped from V and 10 bases from J, the junction kept 14 bases outside the gene matches. Germline V CDR1 and CDR2: MNHNS, SASEGT. Here the CDR3 reads CASRTGQGFTSPLHF. CDR3 in DNA: TGTGCCAGTAGAACTGGACAGGGTTTCACCTCACCCCTCCACTTT.

The chain recombines TRBV21-1 with TRBJ2-3; the table gives TRBD1 as D, unverified against the DNA. TRBV21-1 is a recognized pseudogene. The CDR3 has 15 residues. The CDR3 nucleotides read TGTGCCAGCAGCAAGGATAAGGGGGCGGAGAGGCCGCAGTATTTT. Encoded protein: CASSKDKGAERPQYF.

The chain has TRBV7-2 and TRBJ2-3; D not resolved. Deletions cut 4 bases from V and 2 bases from J, with 4 bases between. Germline V gene lookup returns CDR1 SGHTA and CDR2 FQGNSA. This CDR3 comprises 12 residues. CDR3 amino acids: CASSSTTDTQYF. The CDR3 bases are TGTGCCAGCAGCTCTACCACAGATACGCAGTATTTT.

The V gene is TRBV5-1, the J gene TRBJ2-3; D is possibly TRBD2 (5 bases). CDR3 length: 14 amino acids. The germline gives CDR1 SGHRS, CDR2 YFSETQ. The ends were cut back, 0 bases at V and 1 base at J, with 6 bases in the middle. CDR3 coding DNA: TGCGCCAGCAGCTTGGGGGAGCGCACAGATACGCAGTATTTT. The encoded protein is CASSLGERTDTQYF.

The chain couples TRBV5-1 to TRBJ2-3, with 10 bases that match TRBD1. Unmatched junction bases numbered 13, after V lost 1 base and J lost 5 bases. CDR1 SGHRS and CDR2 YFSETQ come from the germline V gene. The CDR3 totals 18 residues. CDR3 coding DNA: TGCGCCAGCAGCTTGAGGATTCCGGGACAGGGGTTAAAAGATACGCAGTATTTT. Its translation is CASSLRIPGQGLKDTQYF.

This chain joins TRBV5-5 and TRBJ1-2; D not resolved. From germline, CDR1 is SGHKS and CDR2 YYEKEE (reference sequence). The ends were cut back, 1 base at V and 6 bases at J, with 7 bases in the middle. The CDR3 has 12 amino acids. The CDR3 loop reads CASSLYADGYTF. The DNA for the CDR3 is TGTGCCAGCAGCTTGTATGCGGATGGCTACACCTTC.

The genes are TRBV2 and TRBJ2-1; 11 nucleotides align to TRBD2. Germline lookup yields CDR1 SNHLY and CDR2 FYNNEI. J was trimmed by 5 bases and V by 4 bases; bases with no gene match: 7. This CDR3 region has 16 residues. This chain's CDR3 is CASSGSSGRADNEQFF. As DNA, the CDR3 is TGTGCCAGCAGTGGGAGTAGCGGGAGGGCCGACAATGAGCAGTTCTTC.

This chain connects TRBV5-4 to TRBJ2-5; 7 nucleotides match TRBD1. The V and J ends lost 4 bases and 0 bases, in that order; junction bases with no gene match: 6. The CDR3 consists of 15 residues. In germline, CDR1 is SGHNT, CDR2 YYREEE (reference sequence). CDR3 region: CASSHPGQDQETQYF. The CDR3 DNA reads TGTGCCAGCAGCCACCCTGGACAGGACCAAGAGACCCAGTACTTC.

The chain is built from TRBV20-1 and TRBJ1-2, with unresolved D. The CDR3 runs 11 residues. Germline lookup yields CDR1 DFQATT and CDR2 SNEGSKA (reference sequence). Trimming took off 6 bases at V and 2 bases at J, with 7 bases between the two ends. CDR3 DNA: TGCAGTGCCGAACAGAACTATGGCTACACCTTC. Protein: CSAEQNYGYTF.

The gene calls are TRBV28 and TRBJ2-5, with D possibly TRBD1 on 5 matching bases. The CDR3 runs to 14 residues. The V end was cut by 8 bases, the J end by 1 base, with 14 bases between. Germline-derived CDR1 and CDR2 are MDHEN and SYDVKM. The chain's CDR3 is CASSGGAGQETQYF. DNA of the CDR3: TGTGCCAGCTCTGGTGGGGCTGGCCAAGAGACCCAGTACTTC.

This chain joins TRBV5-1 and TRBJ2-1, with 7 bases matching TRBD2. V trimming: 4 bases; J trimming: 2 bases; junction bases outside the gene matches: 9. The CDR3 spans 16 residues. Germline-derived CDR1 and CDR2 are SGHRS and YFSETQ. The CDR3 DNA reads TGCGCCAGCAGCCACCGCGGGAGTTCCGCCTACAATGAGCAGTTCTTC. Protein product: CASSHRGSSAYNEQFF. The full variable domain, with the rest looked up from reference TRBV5-1 and TRBJ2-1, is KAGVTQTPRYLIKTRGQQVTLSCSPISGHRSVSWYQQTPGQGLQFLFEYFSETQRNKGNFPGRFSGRQFSNSRSEMNVSTLELGDSALYLCASSHRGSSAYNEQFFGPGTRLTVL.

The chain employs TRBV5-6 and TRBJ1-2; TRBD1 matches at 7 bases. Germline assignment: CDR1 SGHDT and CDR2 YYEEEE. The V and J ends lost 2 bases and 3 bases, in that order; junction bases with no gene match: 4. This CDR3 has 14 residues. The CDR3 loop is CASSFFDRDYGYTF. CDR3 nucleotide sequence: TGTGCCAGCAGCTTCTTCGACAGGGACTATGGCTACACCTTC.

The rearrangement links TRBV7-9 to TRBJ2-3, with a weak D call TRBD2 (5 bases). The V gene lost 5 bases and the J gene lost 5 bases, with 17 bases spanning the gap. CDR3 length: 15 amino acids. In germline, CDR1 is SEHNR, CDR2 FQNEAQ (reference sequence). CDR3 residues: CASSLIATTGDTQYF. The CDR3 DNA reads as TGTGCCAGCAGCCTCATAGCGACCACGGGAGATACGCAGTATTTT.

The V and J genes are TRBV15 and TRBJ2-7; no clear D gene. Per the germline V gene, CDR1 is LNHNV and CDR2 is YYDKDF (reference sequence). The length of the CDR3 is 15 residues. Deletions cut 2 bases from V and 3 bases from J, with 14 bases between. The CDR3 nucleotides read TGTGCCACCAGCAGACCCTTCGGTGGCGGCTACGAGCAGTACTTC. It encodes CATSRPFGGGYEQYF.

The J gene is TRBJ2-7, the V gene TRBV29-1, with TRBD2 matching 14 bases. The trim removed 4 bases at V and 4 bases at J, leaving 3 bases unmatched. The CDR3 is 14 amino acids. In germline, CDR1 is SQVTM, CDR2 ANQGSEA. CDR3 coding DNA: TGCAGCGTTGGGGGGACTAGCGGGAGTTACGAGCAGTACTTC. Protein sequence: CSVGGTSGSYEQYF.

V is TRBV29-1 and J is TRBJ2-7; no definite D call. The CDR3 runs to 12 residues. V was shortened by 1 base and J by 2 bases, with 6 bases between the two germline ends. The germline CDR1 and CDR2 sequences are SQVTM and ANQGSEA. The chain's CDR3 is CSVEVGPYEQYF. CDR3 coding DNA: TGCAGCGTTGAAGTTGGCCCCTACGAGCAGTACTTC.

This chain joins TRBV7-9 and TRBJ2-7; a weak D match, TRBD2 (6 bases). The V gene lost 3 bases and the J gene lost 1 base, with 10 bases spanning the gap. From germline, CDR1 is SEHNR and CDR2 FQNEAQ (reference sequence). The CDR3 has 14 residues. CDR3 sequence: CASSFSGESYEQYF. CDR3 DNA sequence: TGTGCCAGCAGCTTTTCGGGGGAATCCTACGAGCAGTACTTC. The whole variable domain, filled in from reference TRBV7-9 and TRBJ2-7, reads DTGVSQNPRHKITKRGQNVTFRCDPISEHNRLYWYRQTLGQGPEFLTYFQNEAQLEKSRLLSDRFSAERPKGSFSTLEIQRTEQGDSAMYLCASSFSGESYEQYFGPGTRLTVT.

This clone was recorded only once. The CDR3 spells CASSGQGDTEAFF. The CDR3 bases are TGTGCCAGCAGCGGACAGGGGGACACTGAAGCTTTCTTT. The chain is built from TRBV6-1 and TRBJ1-1, with 10 positions matching TRBD1. The junction had 1 base not matched to a gene; V was cut back by 6 bases and J by 3 bases. The CDR3 runs to 13 residues. In germline, CDR1 is MNHNS, CDR2 SASEGT.